This entry lists 2 T cell receptor beta chains sequenced from one sample in a study of T-cell memory formation after mild COVID-19. TCRdb reprocessed the 5' RACE reads with MiXCR, giving one entry per CDR3 protein. The table records some 180,000 distinct CDR3 sequences, approximately 13% of them present only once. Sequenced sample: PBMCs or a T cell subset sorted from them (not recorded which). The source of these receptors is a man younger than 35 who had mild COVID-19 (a few samples of this study predate the infection). Cell type and time point are not known.

In its sample, this clonotype was seen a few times. J is TRBJ1-1 and V is TRBV7-2; the D gene is possibly TRBD1 (6 bases). This CDR3 contains 12 residues. Germline values: CDR1 SGHTA, CDR2 FQGNSA. Trimming took off 6 bases at V and 5 bases at J, with 10 bases between the two ends. CDR3 loop: CASSQGWTEAFF. CDR3 sequence (DNA): TGTGCCAGCAGTCAGGGGTGGACTGAAGCTTTCTTT.

The chain uses TRBV7-6 and TRBJ1-5; the D is unclear. The CDR3 sequence is 16 residues long. Looked up from germline, CDR1 is SGHVS and CDR2 is FNYEAQ. Trimming took off 1 base at V and 2 bases at J, with 12 bases between the two ends. DNA of the CDR3: TGTGCCAGCAGCTTAGTATCAGGCGAGGGCAATCAGCCCCAGCATTTT. Protein sequence: CASSLVSGEGNQPQHF.